Given below is one T cell receptor (beta chain) in context. The antigen is undetermined. The entry originates in a study of T-cell memory formation after mild COVID-19. Study-wide background: There were largely donor-specific TCR clusters.

5'RACE with constant-segment primers built TCRalpha and TCRbeta cDNA libraries with UMIs. A single record per CDR3 protein comes from TCRdb applying MiXCR to the 5' RACE reads. This table holds hundreds of thousands of distinct CDR3 sequences, 15% to 20% found once. Germline V gene sequence: CDR1 WSHSY, CDR2 SAAADI. This CDR3 has 15 residues. V gave up 3 bases and J gave up 2 bases, with 12 bases separating them. The study, taken as a whole, reports: CD8+ contracting clones occupied EMRA, while CD4+ ones occupied mainly CM and EM. SARS-CoV-2 specificity was not confirmed for second-wave clones peaking on day 37.

V and J are TRBV10-2 and TRBJ2-3, with D perhaps matching TRBD2 (5 bases). Sequencing input: PBMCs or a T cell subset sorted from them (not recorded which). This clonotype originated in an adult woman who had mild COVID-19 (a few samples of this study predate the infection). Cell type and time point are not known. In DNA, the CDR3 is TGCGCCAGCAGTGATCCCGGAGGTGTCACAGATACGCAGTATTTT. It specifies CASSDPGGVTDTQYF.